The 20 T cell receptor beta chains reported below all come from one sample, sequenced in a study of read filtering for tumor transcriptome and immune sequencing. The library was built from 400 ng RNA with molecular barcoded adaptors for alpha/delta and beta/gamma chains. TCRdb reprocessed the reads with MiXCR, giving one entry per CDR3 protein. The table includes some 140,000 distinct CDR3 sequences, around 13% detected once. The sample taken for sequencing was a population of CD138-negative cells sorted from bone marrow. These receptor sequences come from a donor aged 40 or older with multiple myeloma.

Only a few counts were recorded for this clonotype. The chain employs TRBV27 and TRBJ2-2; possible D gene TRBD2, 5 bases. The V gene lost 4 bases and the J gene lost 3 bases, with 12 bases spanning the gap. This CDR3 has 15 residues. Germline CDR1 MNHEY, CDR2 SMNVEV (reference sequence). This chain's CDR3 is CASSSPRTHTGELFF. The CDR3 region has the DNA TGTGCCAGCAGTTCCCCGAGGACTCACACCGGGGAGCTGTTTTTT.

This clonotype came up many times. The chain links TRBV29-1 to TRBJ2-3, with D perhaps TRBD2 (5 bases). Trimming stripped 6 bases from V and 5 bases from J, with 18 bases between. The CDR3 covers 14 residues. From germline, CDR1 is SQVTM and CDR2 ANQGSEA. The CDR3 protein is CSVPRRSEQDTQYF. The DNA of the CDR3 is TGCAGCGTGCCGAGGAGGTCTGAACAAGATACGCAGTATTTT.

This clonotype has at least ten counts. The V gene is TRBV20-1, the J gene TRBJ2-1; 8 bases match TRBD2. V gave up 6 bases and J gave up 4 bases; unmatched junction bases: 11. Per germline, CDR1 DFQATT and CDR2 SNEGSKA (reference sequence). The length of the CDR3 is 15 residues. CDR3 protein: CSAPRFTSGYNEQFF. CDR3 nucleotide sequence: TGCAGTGCCCCCCGTTTCACTAGCGGATACAATGAGCAGTTCTTC.

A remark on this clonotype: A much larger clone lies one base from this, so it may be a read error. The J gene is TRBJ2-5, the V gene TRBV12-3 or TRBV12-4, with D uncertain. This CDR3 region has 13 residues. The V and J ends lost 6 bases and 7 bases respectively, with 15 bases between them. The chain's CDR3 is CASSTVDVGTQYF. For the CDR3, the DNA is TGTGCCAGCAGCACAGTCGACGTAGGGACCCAGTACTTC.

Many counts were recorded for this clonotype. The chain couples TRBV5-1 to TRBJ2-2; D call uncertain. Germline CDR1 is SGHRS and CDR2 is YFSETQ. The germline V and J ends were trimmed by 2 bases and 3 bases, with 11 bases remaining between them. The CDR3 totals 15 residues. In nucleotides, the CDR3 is TGCGCCAGCAGCTTAGGGTCCGTGGACACCGGGGAGCTGTTTTTT. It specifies CASSLGSVDTGELFF.

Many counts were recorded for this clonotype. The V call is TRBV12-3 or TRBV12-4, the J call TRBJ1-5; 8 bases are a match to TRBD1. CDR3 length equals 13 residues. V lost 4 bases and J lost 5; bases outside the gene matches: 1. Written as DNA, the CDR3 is TGTGCCAGCAGTTACAGGGGGTATCAGCCCCAGCATTTT. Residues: CASSYRGYQPQHF.

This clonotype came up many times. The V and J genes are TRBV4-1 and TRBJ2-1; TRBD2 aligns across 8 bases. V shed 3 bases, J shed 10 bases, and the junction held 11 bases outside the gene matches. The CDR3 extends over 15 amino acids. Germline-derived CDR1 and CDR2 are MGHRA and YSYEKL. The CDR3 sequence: CASSHQAGGVGEQFF. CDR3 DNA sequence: TGCGCCAGCAGCCACCAGGCGGGGGGCGTTGGGGAGCAGTTCTTC.

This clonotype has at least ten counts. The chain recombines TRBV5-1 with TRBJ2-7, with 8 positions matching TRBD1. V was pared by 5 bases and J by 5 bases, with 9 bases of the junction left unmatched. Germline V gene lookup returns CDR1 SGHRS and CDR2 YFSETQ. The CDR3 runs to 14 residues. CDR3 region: CASRPTGTGNEQYF. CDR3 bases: TGCGCCAGCAGACCTACCGGGACAGGCAACGAGCAGTACTTC.

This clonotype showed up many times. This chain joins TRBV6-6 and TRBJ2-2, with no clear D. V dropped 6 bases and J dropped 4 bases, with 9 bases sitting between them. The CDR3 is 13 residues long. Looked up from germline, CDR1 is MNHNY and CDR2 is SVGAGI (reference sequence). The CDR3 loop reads CASSRRGTGELFF. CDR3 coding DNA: TGTGCCAGCAGCCGCCGAGGCACCGGGGAGCTGTTTTTT.

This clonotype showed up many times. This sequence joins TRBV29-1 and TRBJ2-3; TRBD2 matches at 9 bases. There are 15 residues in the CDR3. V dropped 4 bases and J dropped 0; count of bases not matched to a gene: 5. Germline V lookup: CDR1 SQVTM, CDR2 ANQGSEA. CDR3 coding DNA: TGCAGCGTTGTGCCAACTAGCGGGAGCACAGATACGCAGTATTTT. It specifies CSVVPTSGSTDTQYF.

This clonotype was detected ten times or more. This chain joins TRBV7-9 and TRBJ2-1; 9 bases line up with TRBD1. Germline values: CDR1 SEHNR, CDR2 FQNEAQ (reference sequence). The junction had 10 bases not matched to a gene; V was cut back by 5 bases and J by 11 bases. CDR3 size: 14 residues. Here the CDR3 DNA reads TGTGCCAGCAGCGGCCGGGACAGGGACGGTCAGCAGTTCTTC. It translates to CASSGRDRDGQQFF.

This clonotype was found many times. The chain's CDR3 is CASSLPRRSRNEKLFF. The DNA of the CDR3 is TGTGCCAGCAGCTTACCCCGACGCAGCCGGAATGAAAAACTGTTTTTT. V gene TRBV7-9 combines with J gene TRBJ1-4; no clear D gene. Per germline, CDR1 SEHNR and CDR2 FQNEAQ (reference sequence). V was trimmed by 2 bases and J by 5 bases, leaving 15 bases between them. CDR3 size: 16 residues.

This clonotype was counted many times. The CDR3 loop is CASSPVKGYNEQFF. DNA of the CDR3: TGCGCCAGCAGCCCCGTGAAGGGGTACAATGAGCAGTTCTTC. The chain carries TRBV5-1 and TRBJ2-1, with TRBD1 as a possible D gene (5 bases). Looked up from germline, CDR1 is SGHRS and CDR2 is YFSETQ. Trimming removed 4 bases at V and 4 bases at J, with 12 bases between. This CDR3 has 14 amino acids.

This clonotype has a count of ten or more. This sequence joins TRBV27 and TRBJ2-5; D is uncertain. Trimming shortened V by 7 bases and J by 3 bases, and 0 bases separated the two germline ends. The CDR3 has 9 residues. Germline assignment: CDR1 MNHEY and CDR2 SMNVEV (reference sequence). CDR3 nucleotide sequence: TGTGCCAGCAAAGAGACCCAGTACTTC. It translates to CASKETQYF.

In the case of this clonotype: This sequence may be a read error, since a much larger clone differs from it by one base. The CDR3 reads CASSLRRVVGGTQYF. The CDR3 DNA is TGTGCCAGCAGTCTCCGCAGGGTAGTAGGCGGGACCCAGTACTTC. The chain uses TRBV6-2 or TRBV6-3 and TRBJ2-5; a possible D gene is TRBD1 (5 bases). This CDR3 is built from 15 residues. Trimming took 5 bases from V and 7 from J, leaving 20 bases between them. Germline CDR1 reads MNHEY; CDR2 reads SVGEGT.

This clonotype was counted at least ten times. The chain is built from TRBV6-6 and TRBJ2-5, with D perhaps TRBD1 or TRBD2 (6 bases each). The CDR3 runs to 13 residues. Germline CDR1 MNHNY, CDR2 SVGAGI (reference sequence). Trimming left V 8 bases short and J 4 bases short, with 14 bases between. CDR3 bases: TGTGCCAGCGGTATAGGGGGGCTAGAGACCCAGTACTTC. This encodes CASGIGGLETQYF.

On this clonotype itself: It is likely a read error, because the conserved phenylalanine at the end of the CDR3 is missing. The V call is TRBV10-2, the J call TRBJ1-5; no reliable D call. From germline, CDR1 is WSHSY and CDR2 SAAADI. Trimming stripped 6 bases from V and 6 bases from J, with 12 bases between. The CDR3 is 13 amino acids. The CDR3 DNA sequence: TGCGCCAGCAGCGCCGAGGAAATTCAGCCCCAGCATTTG. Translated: CASSAEEIQPQHL.

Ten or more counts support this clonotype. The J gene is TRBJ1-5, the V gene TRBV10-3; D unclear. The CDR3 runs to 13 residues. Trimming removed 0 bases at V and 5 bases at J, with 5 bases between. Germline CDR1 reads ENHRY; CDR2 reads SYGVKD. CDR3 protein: CAISESVHQPQHF. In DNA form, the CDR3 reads TGTGCCATCAGTGAGTCTGTGCATCAGCCCCAGCATTTT.

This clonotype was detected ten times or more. In DNA, the CDR3 is TGTGCCAGCAGTTACAGTTGGTCCTCCCGCGAGACCCAGTACTTC. Residues: CASSYSWSSRETQYF. The genes are TRBV6-5 and TRBJ2-5; D unclear. This CDR3 has 15 residues. V was pared by 2 bases and J by 5 bases, with 15 bases between. Germline CDR1 is MNHEY and CDR2 is SVGAGI.

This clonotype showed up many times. CDR3 DNA sequence: TGCGCCAGCTCCAGACAGTTGAACACTGAAGCTTTCTTT. This codes for CASSRQLNTEAFF. This chain uses TRBV5-1 with TRBJ1-1, with a tentative D call TRBD1 (5 bases). CDR1 and CDR2 from the germline V gene are SGHRS and YFSETQ. V lost 7 bases to trimming and J lost 0 bases, with 10 bases between them. The CDR3 extends over 13 amino acids.